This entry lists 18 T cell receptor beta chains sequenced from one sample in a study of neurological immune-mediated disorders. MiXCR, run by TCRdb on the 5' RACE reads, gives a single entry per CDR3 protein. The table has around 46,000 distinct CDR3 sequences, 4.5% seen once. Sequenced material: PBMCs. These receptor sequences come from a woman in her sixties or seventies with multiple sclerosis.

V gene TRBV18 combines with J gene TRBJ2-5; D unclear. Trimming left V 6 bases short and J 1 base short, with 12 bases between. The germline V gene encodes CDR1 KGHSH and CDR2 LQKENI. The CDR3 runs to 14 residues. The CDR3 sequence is CASSRRSGQETQYF. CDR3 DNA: TGTGCCAGCTCCCGGAGATCAGGCCAAGAGACCCAGTACTTC.

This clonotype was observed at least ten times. The CDR3 coding sequence is TGCAGCGTTGAAAAGGGCGGTGGGGGTGAGCAGTTCTTC. Protein: CSVEKGGGGEQFF. J is TRBJ2-1 and V is TRBV29-1; either TRBD1 or TRBD2 may fit D (5 bases each). V was pared by 2 bases and J by 9 bases, with 14 bases between. This CDR3 spans 13 amino acids. CDR1 and CDR2 (germline): SQVTM, ANQGSEA.

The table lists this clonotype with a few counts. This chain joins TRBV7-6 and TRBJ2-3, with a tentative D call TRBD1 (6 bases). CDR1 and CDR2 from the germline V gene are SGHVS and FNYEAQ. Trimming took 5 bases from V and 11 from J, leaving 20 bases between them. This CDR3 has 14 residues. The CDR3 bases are TGTGCCAGCAGCCTTTCGACAGGTTCACCCCTGCAGTATTTT. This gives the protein CASSLSTGSPLQYF.

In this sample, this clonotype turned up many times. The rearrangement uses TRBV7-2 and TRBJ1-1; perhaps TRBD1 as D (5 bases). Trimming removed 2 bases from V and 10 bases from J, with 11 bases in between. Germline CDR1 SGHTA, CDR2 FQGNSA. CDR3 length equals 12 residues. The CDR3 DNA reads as TGTGCCAGCAGCTTAACGGGGCGGGGAGCTTTCTTT. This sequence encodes CASSLTGRGAFF.

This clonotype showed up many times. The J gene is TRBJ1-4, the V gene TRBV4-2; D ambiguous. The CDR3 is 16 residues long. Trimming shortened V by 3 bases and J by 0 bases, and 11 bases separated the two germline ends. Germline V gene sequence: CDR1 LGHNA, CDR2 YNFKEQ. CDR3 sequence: CASSQGQDATNEKLFF. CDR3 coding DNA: TGTGCCAGCAGCCAGGGTCAGGATGCAACTAATGAAAAACTGTTTTTT.

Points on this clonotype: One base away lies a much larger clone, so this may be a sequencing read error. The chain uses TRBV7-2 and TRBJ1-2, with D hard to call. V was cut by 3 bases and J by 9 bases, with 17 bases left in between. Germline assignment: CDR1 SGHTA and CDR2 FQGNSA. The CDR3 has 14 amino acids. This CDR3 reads CASSFSGGTYCYTF. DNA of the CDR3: TGTGCCAGCAGCTTCTCCGGCGGAACGTATTGCTACACCTTC. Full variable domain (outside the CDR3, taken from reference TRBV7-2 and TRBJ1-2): GAGVSQSPSNKVTEKGKDVELRCDPISGHTALYWYRQSLGQGLEFLIYFQGNSAPDKSGLPSDRFSAERTGGSVSTLTIQRTQQEDSAVYLCASSFSGGTYCYTFGSGTRLTVV.

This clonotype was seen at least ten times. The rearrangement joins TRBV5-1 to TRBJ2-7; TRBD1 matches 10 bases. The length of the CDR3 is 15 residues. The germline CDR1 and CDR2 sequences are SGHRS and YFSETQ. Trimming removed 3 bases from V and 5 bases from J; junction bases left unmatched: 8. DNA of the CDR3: TGCGCCAGCAGCTCTCCGGGACAGGGGAATAACGAGCAGTACTTC. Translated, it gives CASSSPGQGNNEQYF.

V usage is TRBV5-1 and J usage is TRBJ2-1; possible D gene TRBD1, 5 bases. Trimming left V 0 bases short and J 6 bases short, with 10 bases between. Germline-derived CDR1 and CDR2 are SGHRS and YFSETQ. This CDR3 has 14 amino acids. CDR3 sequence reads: CASSLVGVSNEQFF. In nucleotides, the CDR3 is TGCGCCAGCAGCTTGGTAGGGGTTTCCAATGAGCAGTTCTTC.

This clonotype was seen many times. The CDR3 DNA reads TGTGCCATCAGTGACCGGGGTGCAGATACGCAGTATTTT. Translated, it gives CAISDRGADTQYF. The rearrangement joins TRBV10-3 to TRBJ2-3; possibly TRBD2 for D (5 bases). This CDR3 contains 13 residues. The germline V and J ends were trimmed by 3 bases and 4 bases, with 8 bases remaining between them. Germline V gene sequence: CDR1 ENHRY, CDR2 SYGVKD.

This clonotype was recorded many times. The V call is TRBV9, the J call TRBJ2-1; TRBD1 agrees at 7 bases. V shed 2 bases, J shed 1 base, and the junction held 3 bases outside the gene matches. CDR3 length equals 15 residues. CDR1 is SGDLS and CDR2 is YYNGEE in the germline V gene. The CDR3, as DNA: TGTGCCAGCAGCGTCCGGGACAGATCCTACAATGAGCAGTTCTTC. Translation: CASSVRDRSYNEQFF.

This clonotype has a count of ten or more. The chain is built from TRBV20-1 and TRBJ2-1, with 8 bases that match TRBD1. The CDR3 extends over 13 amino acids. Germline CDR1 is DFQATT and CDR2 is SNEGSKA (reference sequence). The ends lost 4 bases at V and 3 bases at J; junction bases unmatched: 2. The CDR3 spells CSATGGIYNEQFF. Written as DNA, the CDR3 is TGCAGTGCTACAGGGGGCATCTACAATGAGCAGTTCTTC.

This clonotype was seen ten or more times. The CDR3 coding sequence is TGTGCCATCAGTGAGTCGGCTAGCGGGGGGGCCGACTACGAGCAGTACTTC. Translated: CAISESASGGADYEQYF. This chain connects TRBV10-3 to TRBJ2-7; 12 bases map to TRBD2. The CDR3 is 17 residues long. V lost 0 bases, J lost 3 bases, and 6 bases stayed unmatched. Looked up from germline, CDR1 is ENHRY and CDR2 is SYGVKD.

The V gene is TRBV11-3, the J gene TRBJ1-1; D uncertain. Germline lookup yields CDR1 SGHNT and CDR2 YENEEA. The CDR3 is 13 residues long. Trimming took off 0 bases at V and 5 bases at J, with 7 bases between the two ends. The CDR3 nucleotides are TGTGCCAGCAGCTTAGAGGGGTGGACTGAAGCTTTCTTT. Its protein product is CASSLEGWTEAFF.

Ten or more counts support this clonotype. The CDR3, as DNA: TGTGCCAGCAGCTGGCCCGGACAGGGGAGGCATACGCAGTATTTT. It codes for CASSWPGQGRHTQYF. The chain links TRBV7-2 to TRBJ2-3, with 9 nucleotides matching TRBD1. The CDR3 consists of 15 residues. CDR1 is SGHTA, CDR2 FQGNSA, per germline. V shed 4 bases and J 7 bases; nucleotides not matched to a gene: 9.

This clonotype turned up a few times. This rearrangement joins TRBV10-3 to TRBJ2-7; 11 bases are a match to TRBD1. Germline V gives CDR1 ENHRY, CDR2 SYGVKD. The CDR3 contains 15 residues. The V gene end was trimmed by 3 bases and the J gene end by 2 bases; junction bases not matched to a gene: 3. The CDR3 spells CAISEGTGGAYEQYV. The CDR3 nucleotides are TGTGCCATCAGTGAAGGGACAGGGGGGGCCTACGAGCAGTACGTC.

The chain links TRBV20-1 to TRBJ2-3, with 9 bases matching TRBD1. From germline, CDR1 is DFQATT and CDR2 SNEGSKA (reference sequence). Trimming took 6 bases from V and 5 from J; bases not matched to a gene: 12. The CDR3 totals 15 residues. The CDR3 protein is CSARTRDRDVDTQYF. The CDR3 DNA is TGCAGTGCGCGAACCCGGGACAGGGATGTAGATACGCAGTATTTT.

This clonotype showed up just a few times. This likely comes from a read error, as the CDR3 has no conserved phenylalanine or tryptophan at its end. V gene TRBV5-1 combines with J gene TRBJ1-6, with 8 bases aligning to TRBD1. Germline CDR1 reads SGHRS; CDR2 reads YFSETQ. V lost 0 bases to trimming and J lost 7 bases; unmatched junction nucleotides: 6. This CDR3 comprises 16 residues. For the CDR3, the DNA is TGCGCCAGCAGCTTGGAAATTAGACAGGGGAATTCACCCCTCCACTGT. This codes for CASSLEIRQGNSPLHC.

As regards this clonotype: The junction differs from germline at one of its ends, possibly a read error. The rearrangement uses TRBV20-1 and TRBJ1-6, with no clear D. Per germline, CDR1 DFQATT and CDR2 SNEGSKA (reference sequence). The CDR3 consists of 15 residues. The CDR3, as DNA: TGCAGTGCTAGAGGTGTAAGCTCCTATAATTCACCCCTCAACTTT. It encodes CSARGVSSYNSPLNF.